The next 10 T cell receptor beta chains were all read from a single sample in a study of OX40 agonist ivuxolimab in advanced cancers. Libraries were prepared by immunoSEQ multiplex PCR; TCRdb keeps only in-frame clonotypes and omits some of them. The sample shows over 75,000 clones, approximately 90% of them seen only once. The starting material was CD4+ or CD8+ T cells sorted from blood, obtained in a trial of the OX40 agonist ivuxolimab. The origin of the receptors is an adult with an advanced solid tumor such as melanoma, head and neck, liver or kidney cancer.

The chain recombines TRBV27 with TRBJ2-3; the D is unclear. The CDR3 covers 13 residues. Deletions cut 5 bases from V and 1 base from J, with 7 bases between. In germline, CDR1 is MNHEY, CDR2 SMNVEV (reference sequence). CDR3 nucleotides: TGTGCCAGCAGTCCAAGGGGCACAGATACGCAGTATTTT. Translation: CASSPRGTDTQYF.

DNA for the CDR3: TGTGCCAGTAGTATGTTACAGGGGGATCAGCCCCAGCATTTT. Translating gives CASSMLQGDQPQHF. V gene TRBV19 combines with J gene TRBJ1-5; 8 bases agree with TRBD1. Per germline, CDR1 LNHDA and CDR2 SQIVND (reference sequence). The CDR3 sequence is 14 residues long. Unmatched junction bases numbered 3, after V lost 3 bases and J lost 5 bases.

The V and J genes are TRBV25-1 and TRBJ2-3; 7 bases align to TRBD2. The CDR3 is 15 residues long. Germline lookup yields CDR1 MGHDK and CDR2 SYGVNS. The V and J ends lost 5 bases and 1 base, in that order; junction bases with no gene match: 6. CDR3 loop: CASSREAGGTDTQYF. CDR3 DNA: TGTGCCAGCAGTCGGGAGGCGGGGGGCACAGATACGCAGTATTTT. Full variable domain (remainder filled in from reference TRBV25-1 and TRBJ2-3): EADIYQTPRYLVIGTGKKITLECSQTMGHDKMYWYQQDPGMELHLIHYSYGVNSTEKGDLSSESTVSRIRTEHFPLTLESARPSHTSQYLCASSREAGGTDTQYFGPGTRLTVL.

This chain's CDR3 is CASSRRDRWGDTQYF. The CDR3, as DNA: TGTGCCAGCAGCCGCCGGGACAGGTGGGGGGATACGCAGTATTTT. This sequence joins TRBV7-9 and TRBJ2-3; 8 bases map to TRBD1. With 5 bases clipped from V and 6 bases from J, the junction kept 10 bases outside the gene matches. The length of the CDR3 is 15 residues. Germline CDR1 is SEHNR and CDR2 is FQNEAQ (reference sequence).

The sample holds one count of this clone. The CDR3 sequence is CASTIPREGIEQYF. CDR3 sequence (DNA): TGTGCCAGCACTATCCCCCGGGAGGGGATCGAGCAGTACTTC. The V and J genes are TRBV2 and TRBJ2-7; TRBD2 matches at 8 bases. V shed 7 bases and J 6 bases; nucleotides not matched to a gene: 11. This CDR3 region has 14 residues. CDR1 is SNHLY, CDR2 FYNNEI, per germline.

This chain joins TRBV28 and TRBJ2-2; tentative D call: TRBD2 (6 bases). The germline V gene encodes CDR1 MDHEN and CDR2 SYDVKM. Trimming cost V 6 bases and J 3 bases, with 17 bases left between them. There are 16 residues in the CDR3. CDR3 in amino acids: CASRPLGGEYTGELFF. CDR3 nucleotide sequence: TGTGCCAGCAGGCCCCTGGGGGGAGAATACACCGGGGAGCTGTTTTTT.

J is TRBJ1-2 and V is TRBV7-9; TRBD1 matches 9 bases. J was trimmed by 6 bases and V by 5 bases; bases with no gene match: 4. Germline lookup yields CDR1 SEHNR and CDR2 FQNEAQ (reference sequence). This CDR3 is 13 amino acids long. CDR3 DNA: TGTGCCAGCAGCCCGGGGGACAGGGATGGCTACACCTTC. As protein: CASSPGDRDGYTF.

This chain connects TRBV5-1 to TRBJ2-2, with D possibly called TRBD1 or TRBD2 (5 bases each). The V gene lost 4 bases and the J gene lost 4 bases, with 11 bases spanning the gap. Germline V gene data show CDR1 as SGHRS and CDR2 as YFSETQ. This CDR3 region has 14 residues. DNA of the CDR3: TGCGCCAGCAGCCGGGACGACCCCACCGGGGAGCTGTTTTTT. Residues: CASSRDDPTGELFF.

The CDR3 region is CASSQGSPQETQYF. The CDR3 bases are TGCGCCAGCAGCCAGGGGTCCCCACAAGAGACCCAGTACTTC. The J gene is TRBJ2-5, the V gene TRBV5-1, with D possibly being TRBD1 (6 bases). The CDR3 runs to 14 residues. Per the germline V gene, CDR1 is SGHRS and CDR2 is YFSETQ. V dropped 4 bases and J dropped 2 bases, with 12 bases sitting between them.

The gene calls are TRBV18 and TRBJ2-7; D possibly uses TRBD1 or TRBD2 (5 bases each). This CDR3 has 12 residues. The germline CDR1 and CDR2 sequences are KGHSH and LQKENI. V lost 6 bases to trimming and J lost 6 bases, with 12 bases between them. The CDR3 bases are TGTGCCAGCTCTCCAGAGGGGTCCGAGCAGTACTTC. This translates into CASSPEGSEQYF. The entire variable domain, with the rest obtained from reference TRBV18 and TRBJ2-7, is as follows: NAGVMQNPRHLVRRRGQEARLRCSPMKGHSHVYWYRQLPEEGLKFMVYLQKENIIDESGMPKERFSAEFPKEGPSILRIQQVVRGDSAAYFCASSPEGSEQYFGPGTRLTVT.